The 17 T cell receptor beta chains reported below all come from one sample, sequenced in a study of breast tumors, draining lymph nodes, adjacent tissues. One entry per CDR3 protein, called by TCRdb with MiXCR from the multiplex PCR reads. The table lists some 100,000 distinct CDR3 sequences, 21% of them singletons. Samples came from axillary lymph nodes draining the breast cancer. The sequencing sample was made of axillary lymph node tissue. These receptors all stem from a female donor with breast cancer. Some clones in this sample may be carry-over from other donors' samples.

As concerns this clonotype: An end of the junction differs from the germline gene, which may be a read error. The rearrangement joins TRBV20-1 to TRBJ1-2, with D possibly TRBD1 on 6 matching bases. The germline gives CDR1 DFQATT, CDR2 SNEGSKA (reference sequence). This CDR3 region has 14 residues. The DNA of the CDR3 is TGCAGAGCCCCCGGGGGTGGGACAAACTTTGGCTACACCTTC. Protein sequence: CRAPGGGTNFGYTF.

This clonotype was detected many times. The V and J genes are TRBV5-8 and TRBJ1-2; 7 nucleotides match TRBD1. J lost 1 base, V lost 4 bases, and 7 bases had no gene match. The CDR3 covers 15 residues. Germline lookup yields CDR1 SGHTS and CDR2 YDEGEE. This chain's CDR3 is CASSLGQALNYGYTF. The CDR3 DNA reads TGTGCCAGCAGCCTTGGACAGGCCCTTAACTATGGCTACACCTTC.

This clonotype was observed at least ten times. The genes are TRBV14 and TRBJ1-4; tentatively, D is TRBD1 (5 bases). CDR3 length: 15 residues. CDR1 is SGHDN and CDR2 is FVKESK in the germline V gene. V gave up 4 bases and J gave up 7 bases, with 16 bases separating them. The CDR3: CASSPLIGGAEKLFF. In DNA, the CDR3 is TGTGCCAGCAGCCCCCTGATAGGAGGGGCTGAAAAACTGTTTTTT.

V usage is TRBV19 and J usage is TRBJ1-5; D gene uncertain. Trimming stripped 1 base from V and 8 bases from J, with 6 bases between. The germline V gene encodes CDR1 LNHDA and CDR2 SQIVND (reference sequence). The CDR3 length is 12 residues. The CDR3 DNA reads as TGTGCCAGTAGTATAGGGAGCAAGCCCCAGCATTTT. It specifies CASSIGSKPQHF.

This clonotype was observed a handful of times. The final CDR3 position lacks the conserved phenylalanine or tryptophan, pointing to a likely read error. Because the CDR3's place on the DNA is in doubt, the DNA is left out and the CDR3 is given as listed by TCRdb. The rearrangement joins TRBV7-2 to TRBJ1-2. Germline values: CDR1 SGHTA, CDR2 FQGNSA. Including both end residues, the CDR3 is 8 amino acids long. The CDR3 sequence: CASSLEFL.

The chain couples TRBV2 to TRBJ2-7, with D perhaps matching TRBD1 (6 bases). The CDR3 extends over 15 amino acids. Per germline, CDR1 SNHLY and CDR2 FYNNEI. V lost 6 bases to trimming and J lost 0 bases, with 15 bases between them. CDR3 loop: CASRPPDRVSYEQYF. CDR3 coding DNA: TGTGCCAGCAGGCCCCCGGACAGAGTCTCCTACGAGCAGTACTTC.

The table lists this clonotype with many counts. V is TRBV6-5 and J is TRBJ2-7; TRBD2 matches 8 bases. CDR1 is MNHEY and CDR2 is SVGAGI in the germline V gene. This CDR3 is 14 amino acids long. V lost 11 bases, J lost 3 bases, and 12 bases stayed unmatched. The DNA of the CDR3 is TGTGCCGCCAGACGCAGCGGGAGATACTACGAGCAGTACTTC. Protein product: CAARRSGRYYEQYF.

This clonotype was observed at least ten times. The J gene is TRBJ1-2, the V gene TRBV9, with 7 bases fitting TRBD1. CDR3 length: 17 amino acids. Germline V gene sequence: CDR1 SGDLS, CDR2 YYNGEE. The ends lost 0 bases at V and 2 bases at J; junction bases unmatched: 10. CDR3 in amino acids: CASSVAGQVVDNYGYTF. The CDR3 DNA follows: TGTGCCAGCAGCGTAGCTGGACAGGTCGTAGACAACTATGGCTACACCTTC.

The table lists this clonotype with many counts. The chain combines TRBV9 with TRBJ2-5; D unclear. Germline CDR1 is SGDLS and CDR2 is YYNGEE. V was shortened by 4 bases and J by 1 base, with 8 bases between the two germline ends. The CDR3 spans 13 residues. The CDR3 loop reads CASSPRSQETQYF. Written as DNA, the CDR3 is TGTGCCAGCAGCCCCCGCAGCCAAGAGACCCAGTACTTC.

This chain connects TRBV11-1 to TRBJ1-1, with D perhaps TRBD1 (6 bases). This CDR3 is built from 14 residues. The germline V gene encodes CDR1 SGHAT and CDR2 FQDESV (reference sequence). V was shortened by 4 bases and J by 4 bases, with 13 bases between the two germline ends. The CDR3 loop reads CASSSQGTVTEAFF. DNA of the CDR3: TGTGCCAGCAGCTCACAGGGTACGGTCACTGAAGCTTTCTTT.

This clonotype was counted ten times or more. This chain uses TRBV2 with TRBJ2-1; D is ambiguous. The V and J ends lost 5 bases and 9 bases respectively, with 8 bases between them. Germline V lookup: CDR1 SNHLY, CDR2 FYNNEI. There are 11 residues in the CDR3. CDR3 DNA: TGTGCCAGCAGTCCAGTAATTGAGCAGTTCTTC. The encoded protein is CASSPVIEQFF.

This clonotype was seen at least ten times. The chain recombines TRBV6-5 with TRBJ2-1, with 11 bases lining up with TRBD2. V lost 6 bases and J lost 14; bases outside the gene matches: 12. The CDR3 runs to 14 residues. CDR1 and CDR2 from the germline V gene are MNHEY and SVGAGI. This CDR3 is CASRPGLAAYREFF. The CDR3 region has the DNA TGTGCCAGCAGACCGGGACTAGCGGCATATAGGGAGTTCTTC.

This clonotype was recorded many times. This rearrangement joins TRBV6-6 to TRBJ2-3; 8 bases map to TRBD2. CDR1 and CDR2 from the germline V gene are MNHNY and SVGAGI (reference sequence). The ends lost 4 bases at V and 4 bases at J; junction bases unmatched: 7. The CDR3 runs to 15 residues. The CDR3 reads CASSSAGLGADTQYF. Here the CDR3 DNA reads TGTGCCAGCAGTTCCGCGGGACTAGGCGCAGATACGCAGTATTTT.

Ten or more counts support this clonotype. This chain uses TRBV6-5 with TRBJ1-2; 7 bases line up with TRBD1. The ends lost 6 bases at V and 5 bases at J; junction bases unmatched: 15. The CDR3 covers 16 residues. Germline CDR1 is MNHEY and CDR2 is SVGAGI. The CDR3 loop reads CASSPVPGQGGYGYTF. CDR3 nucleotide sequence: TGTGCCAGCAGCCCCGTTCCAGGGCAGGGGGGTTATGGCTACACCTTC.

The chain joins TRBV5-1 to TRBJ2-1; possibly TRBD1 for D (6 bases). This CDR3 is 14 amino acids long. The germline CDR1 and CDR2 sequences are SGHRS and YFSETQ. The V and J ends lost 4 bases and 4 bases respectively, with 12 bases between them. CDR3 DNA sequence: TGCGCCAGCAGCCGAGACAGGCAATACAATGAGCAGTTCTTC. It yields the protein CASSRDRQYNEQFF. Using reference TRBV5-1 and TRBJ2-1 for the parts outside the CDR3, the full variable domain is KAGVTQTPRYLIKTRGQQVTLSCSPISGHRSVSWYQQTPGQGLQFLFEYFSETQRNKGNFPGRFSGRQFSNSRSEMNVSTLELGDSALYLCASSRDRQYNEQFFGPGTRLTVL.

This clonotype showed up just a few times. This chain connects TRBV9 to TRBJ2-5; D is ambiguous. Germline values: CDR1 SGDLS, CDR2 YYNGEE. V was shortened by 3 bases and J by 2 bases, with 14 bases between the two germline ends. The CDR3 sequence is 15 residues long. The CDR3 here is CASSANVGYQETQYF. Written as DNA, the CDR3 is TGTGCCAGCAGCGCGAACGTCGGCTATCAAGAGACCCAGTACTTC.

This sequence joins TRBV19 and TRBJ2-2; D gene uncertain. Trimming removed 3 bases at V and 1 base at J, with 6 bases between. Germline CDR1 and CDR2: LNHDA and SQIVND (reference sequence). The CDR3 contains 14 residues. The CDR3 is CASSIVGNTGELFF. Here the CDR3 DNA reads TGTGCCAGTAGTATTGTAGGGAACACCGGGGAGCTGTTTTTT.